The rows below give T cell receptor beta chains drawn from one sample of a study of Tregs in tolerant kidney transplant recipients. The table came from immunoSEQ multiplex PCR; TCRdb's copy has only in-frame clones and leaves some out. This table holds around 50,000 clones, 83% found once. The sample comprised CD4+ T cells from blood. The source of these receptors is a human donor in good health. Each CDR3 is given with its conserved first and last residue. The D gene is left open where the match is weak. Some rows have no size entry. The others give once, few or many, or a class for an expanded clone.

v_gene,abundance,j_gene,d_gene,CDR3aa,CDR3nt
TRBV18,once,TRBJ1-1,TRBD1,CASSPRTGENTEAFF,TGTGCCAGCTCACCAAGGACAGGAGAGAACACTGAAGCTTTCTTT
TRBV19,NA,TRBJ1-4,NA,CATRPLTTNEKLFF,TGTGCCACCCGACCGCTGACGACGAATGAAAAACTGTTTTTT
TRBV6-1,NA,TRBJ1-1,NA,CASRKREFTEAFF,TGTGCCAGCAGAAAAAGGGAGTTCACTGAAGCTTTCTTT
TRBV7-3,NA,TRBJ2-1,TRBD2,CASSLLPGGRNEQFF,TGTGCCAGCAGCTTATTGCCGGGAGGGAGGAATGAGCAGTTCTTC
TRBV5-6,NA,TRBJ2-3,TRBD1,CASSPGQGVPDTQYF,TGTGCCAGCAGCCCCGGACAGGGAGTTCCAGATACGCAGTATTTT
TRBV4-3,NA,TRBJ2-3,NA,CASSQNPPRPRSSDTQYF,TGCGCCAGCAGCCAAAATCCCCCCAGGCCCCGCAGCAGCGATACGCAGTATTTT
TRBV12-5,NA,TRBJ2-1,TRBD2,CASGLLLSGLAGYNEQFF,TGTGCTAGTGGTTTGCTACTCTCGGGACTAGCGGGGTACAATGAGCAGTTCTTC
TRBV30,NA,TRBJ2-5,NA,CAWSSQGTQYF,TGTGCCTGGAGCTCCCAGGGGACCCAGTACTTC
TRBV6-6,NA,TRBJ2-1,TRBD2,CASSSWLAGVYEQFF,TGTGCCAGCAGTTCCTGGTTAGCGGGAGTGTATGAGCAGTTCTTC
TRBV20-1,NA,TRBJ2-3,NA,CSAHVRDTQYF,TGCAGTGCTCATGTCCGGGATACGCAGTATTTT
TRBV7-2,NA,TRBJ2-5,TRBD2,CASSQGTSGRETQYF,TGTGCCAGCAGCCAAGGGACTAGCGGTCGAGAGACCCAGTACTTC